A single sample gave rise to the 32 T cell receptor beta chains below, sequenced in a study of shared clonotypes between healthy human individuals. The repertoire was sequenced with immunoSEQ multiplex PCR; TCRdb's copy has only in-frame clones and lacks some. The sample has roughly 1,600,000 clones; approximately 98.5% are singletons. Input material: naive CD4+ T cells sorted from blood. As for subset: CD45RA+ positively selected. The receptors were gathered from a man in his thirties or forties in good health.

This chain connects TRBV30 to TRBJ1-2; D is perhaps TRBD1 (5 bases). Per the germline V gene, CDR1 is GTSNPN and CDR2 is SVGIG (reference sequence). There are 15 residues in the CDR3. Trimming cost V 3 bases and J 2 bases, with 16 bases left between them. The chain's CDR3 is CAWRNVGVINYGYTF. CDR3 nucleotide sequence: TGTGCCTGGAGGAATGTGGGGGTCATAAACTATGGCTACACCTTC.

The rearrangement uses TRBV30 and TRBJ1-5; D gene unclear. This CDR3 contains 10 residues. Looked up from germline, CDR1 is GTSNPN and CDR2 is SVGIG (reference sequence). Trimming pared 5 bases from V and 5 bases from J, leaving 4 bases between. The CDR3 region is CAWRHQPQHF. CDR3 DNA: TGTGCCTGGCGGCATCAGCCCCAGCATTTT.

The gene calls are TRBV9 and TRBJ1-4; TRBD1 matches 8 bases. CDR1 SGDLS and CDR2 YYNGEE come from the germline V gene. V lost 4 bases, J lost 1 base, and 9 bases stayed unmatched. The CDR3 totals 17 residues. CDR3 sequence reads: CASSRRDRRQTNEKLFF. Written as DNA, the CDR3 is TGTGCCAGCAGCCGGCGGGACAGGCGGCAAACTAATGAAAAACTGTTTTTT.

This chain links TRBV5-4 with TRBJ2-3, with D unclear. This CDR3 comprises 14 residues. Trimming removed 2 bases at V and 0 bases at J, with 7 bases between. CDR1 is SGHNT and CDR2 is YYREEE in the germline V gene (reference sequence). The CDR3 region has the DNA TGTGCCAGCAGCTTCGAGTATAGCACAGATACGCAGTATTTT. It is translated as CASSFEYSTDTQYF. Full variable domain (remainder filled in from reference TRBV5-4 and TRBJ2-3): ETGVTQSPTHLIKTRGQQVTLRCSSQSGHNTVSWYQQALGQGPQFIFQYYREEENGRGNFPPRFSGLQFPNYSSELNVNALELDDSALYLCASSFEYSTDTQYFGPGTRLTVL.

This chain uses TRBV19 with TRBJ2-5; the match to TRBD2 covers 10 bases. The CDR3 is 14 residues long. V was pared by 7 bases and J by 6 bases, with 8 bases of the junction left unmatched. Germline V gene lookup returns CDR1 LNHDA and CDR2 SQIVND (reference sequence). The CDR3 is CASTGGAGGQTQYF. CDR3 DNA sequence: TGTGCCAGTACCGGGGGAGCGGGAGGGCAGACCCAGTACTTC.

The J gene is TRBJ2-5, the V gene TRBV7-2; D tentatively reads TRBD1 or TRBD2 (5 bases each). There are 16 residues in the CDR3. CDR1 and CDR2 (germline): SGHTA, FQGNSA. The V gene lost 1 base and the J gene lost 4 bases, with 16 bases spanning the gap. CDR3 protein: CASSLERRAGGETQYF. CDR3 nucleotides: TGTGCCAGCAGCTTAGAACGCAGGGCTGGAGGAGAGACCCAGTACTTC. Supplemented by reference TRBV7-2 and TRBJ2-5, the full variable domain reads GAGVSQSPSNKVTEKGKDVELRCDPISGHTALYWYRQSLGQGLEFLIYFQGNSAPDKSGLPSDRFSAERTGGSVSTLTIQRTQQEDSAVYLCASSLERRAGGETQYFGPGTRLLVL.

The chain recombines TRBV7-3 with TRBJ2-3; no reliable D call. Trimming cost V 5 bases and J 3 bases, with 9 bases left between them. Germline CDR1 is SGHTA and CDR2 is FQGTGA. The CDR3 sequence is 13 residues long. DNA for the CDR3: TGTGCCAGCAGCAAATGGTCGACAGATACGCAGTATTTT. Translated, it gives CASSKWSTDTQYF.

The chain carries TRBV25-1 and TRBJ1-1, with a possible D match to TRBD1 (6 bases). There are 17 residues in the CDR3. Germline V gene data show CDR1 as MGHDK and CDR2 as SYGVNS. Trimming removed 3 bases from V and 4 bases from J, with 21 bases in between. CDR3 in amino acids: CASSEFGGRRRSTEAFF. Here the CDR3 DNA reads TGTGCCAGCAGTGAGTTCGGGGGGCGCCGAAGGAGCACTGAAGCTTTCTTT.

In DNA, the CDR3 is TGTGCCAGCAGTGACTTCCGGACTGAAGCTTTCTTT. Residues: CASSDFRTEAFF. V and J are TRBV2 and TRBJ1-1, with no clear D. Germline V lookup: CDR1 SNHLY, CDR2 FYNNEI. V lost 3 bases and J lost 5, with 7 bases in between. The CDR3 is 12 amino acids.

The chain has TRBV11-2 and TRBJ2-7; 10 bases match TRBD2. The ends lost 2 bases at V and 4 bases at J; junction bases unmatched: 2. CDR3 size: 14 residues. Germline lookup yields CDR1 SGHAT and CDR2 FQNNGV. CDR3 sequence: CASSLLAGVYEQYF. CDR3 bases: TGTGCCAGCAGCTTACTAGCGGGAGTTTACGAGCAGTACTTC. Combining the CDR3 with reference TRBV11-2 and TRBJ2-7 gives the whole variable domain EAGVAQSPRYKIIEKRQSVAFWCNPISGHATLYWYQQILGQGPKLLIQFQNNGVVDDSQLPKDRFSAERLKGVDSTLKIQPAKLEDSAVYLCASSLLAGVYEQYFGPGTRLTVT.

The rearrangement links TRBV15 to TRBJ2-5; D might be TRBD1 (5 bases). The CDR3 consists of 17 residues. V was trimmed by 0 bases and J by 1 base, leaving 15 bases between them. Germline V gene sequence: CDR1 LNHNV, CDR2 YYDKDF (reference sequence). The CDR3 loop reads CATSRDPPGRAQETQYF. CDR3 bases: TGTGCCACCAGCAGAGATCCTCCCGGCAGGGCCCAAGAGACCCAGTACTTC.

V and J are TRBV15 and TRBJ2-1; 7 nucleotides line up with TRBD2. Looked up from germline, CDR1 is LNHNV and CDR2 is YYDKDF (reference sequence). The CDR3 length is 17 residues. The J segment lost 4 bases and the V segment lost 0 bases, leaving 9 bases of the junction unmatched. The CDR3: CATSRDKAGVGYNEQFF. In DNA form, the CDR3 reads TGTGCCACCAGCAGAGATAAGGCGGGAGTAGGTTACAATGAGCAGTTCTTC. The whole variable domain, remainder taken from reference TRBV15 and TRBJ2-1, is DAMVIQNPRYQVTQFGKPVTLSCSQTLNHNVMYWYQQKSSQAPKLLFHYYDKDFNNEADTPDNFQSRRPNTSFCFLDIRSPGLGDTAMYLCATSRDKAGVGYNEQFFGPGTRLTVL.

This clone was seen only once. V usage is TRBV11-2 and J usage is TRBJ2-1, with 10 bases aligning to TRBD2. Germline V gives CDR1 SGHAT, CDR2 FQNNGV. V lost 1 base, J lost 3 bases, and 3 bases stayed unmatched. This CDR3 region has 16 residues. The CDR3 nucleotides are TGTGCCAGCAGCTTAGGGACTAGCGGACACTACAATGAGCAGTTCTTC. Residues: CASSLGTSGHYNEQFF.

In its sample, this clone was seen once. The chain uses TRBV12-1 and TRBJ2-7; the table's TRBD1 call for D was not verified on the DNA. TRBV12-1 is noted as a pseudogene. This CDR3 is built from 16 residues. The CDR3 protein is CASSFPGQFQTYEQYF. For the CDR3, the DNA is TGTGCCAGCAGCTTTCCGGGACAGTTCCAAACCTACGAGCAGTACTTC.

V usage is TRBV28 and J usage is TRBJ2-3; TRBD1 might be the D (6 bases). V lost 10 bases, J lost 0 bases, and 14 bases lay in between. The CDR3 length is 14 residues. Germline CDR1 MDHEN, CDR2 SYDVKM. In DNA, the CDR3 is TGTGCCACGAGATCGGACAGCAGCACAGATACGCAGTATTTT. Its protein product is CATRSDSSTDTQYF. The full variable domain, with the rest looked up from reference TRBV28 and TRBJ2-3, is DVKVTQSSRYLVKRTGEKVFLECVQDMDHENMFWYRQDPGLGLRLIYFSYDVKMKEKGDIPEGYSVSREKKERFSLILESASTNQTSMYLCATRSDSSTDTQYFGPGTRLTVL.

The chain joins TRBV18 to TRBJ2-1; 12 bases match TRBD1. CDR1 and CDR2 from the germline V gene are KGHSH and LQKENI. The CDR3 spans 16 residues. V trimming: 0 bases; J trimming: 8 bases; junction bases outside the gene matches: 5. The CDR3 nucleotides are TGTGCCAGCTCACCACCGGGGACAGGGGGCTATGATGAGCAGTTCTTC. Protein product: CASSPPGTGGYDEQFF.

The rearrangement links TRBV18 to TRBJ2-1, with TRBD1 matching 10 bases. The trim removed 2 bases at V and 9 bases at J, leaving 7 bases unmatched. The CDR3 sequence is 15 residues long. The germline CDR1 and CDR2 sequences are KGHSH and LQKENI. Here the CDR3 reads CASSPWGQGFFEQFF. CDR3 nucleotides: TGTGCCAGCTCACCATGGGGACAGGGGTTTTTTGAGCAGTTCTTC.

The chain employs TRBV29-1 and TRBJ2-1; 8 nucleotides match TRBD2. There are 13 residues in the CDR3. CDR1 SQVTM and CDR2 ANQGSEA come from the germline V gene. The ends lost 6 bases at V and 7 bases at J; junction bases unmatched: 8. The CDR3 protein is CSVKGLAGNEQFF. The CDR3 region has the DNA TGCAGCGTGAAAGGACTAGCAGGGAATGAGCAGTTCTTC.

The chain recombines TRBV6-5 with TRBJ1-2; D is uncertain. The CDR3 length is 12 residues. V was clipped by 6 bases and J by 10 bases, with 15 bases between them. Germline V gene sequence: CDR1 MNHEY, CDR2 SVGAGI. In DNA, the CDR3 is TGTGCCAGCAGAGGCCAGGAGAAATTCTACACCTTC. It is translated as CASRGQEKFYTF.

The chain employs TRBV2 and TRBJ2-6; no firm D call. Germline CDR1 SNHLY, CDR2 FYNNEI. The V end lost 8 bases, the J end lost 1 base, and 9 bases lay between the germline ends. This CDR3 is 14 amino acids long. The CDR3 DNA sequence: TGTGCCAGCCTTGCCGGGTCTGGGGCCAACGTCCTGACTTTC. This gives the protein CASLAGSGANVLTF.

V is TRBV11-2 and J is TRBJ2-3, with D perhaps matching TRBD2 (5 bases). V shed 3 bases and J shed 2 bases, with 15 bases lying between them. This CDR3 is 16 amino acids long. Germline V lookup: CDR1 SGHAT, CDR2 FQNNGV. The CDR3 region has the DNA TGTGCCAGCAGCTTGAGCCGGACGGGAACCACAGATACGCAGTATTTT. It yields the protein CASSLSRTGTTDTQYF.

CDR3 region: CASSLSRGTDTQYF. The CDR3 coding sequence is TGCGCCAGCAGCTTGAGCAGGGGGACAGATACGCAGTATTTT. V is TRBV5-1 and J is TRBJ2-3; 7 bases align to TRBD1. The junction had 2 bases not matched to a gene; V was cut back by 1 base and J by 3 bases. CDR1 is SGHRS and CDR2 is YFSETQ in the germline V gene. The CDR3 extends over 14 amino acids.

The chain couples TRBV27 to TRBJ1-5, with D hard to call. CDR1 and CDR2 from the germline V gene are MNHEY and SMNVEV (reference sequence). The V end was cut by 0 bases, the J end by 4 bases, with 4 bases between. This CDR3 comprises 13 residues. CDR3 sequence: CASSLSWNQPQHF. Here the CDR3 DNA reads TGTGCCAGCAGTTTATCATGGAATCAGCCCCAGCATTTT.

This chain uses TRBV19 with TRBJ2-1, with 8 bases that match TRBD2. CDR3 length: 13 amino acids. Germline V CDR1 and CDR2: LNHDA, SQIVND (reference sequence). With V trimmed by 6 bases and J by 8 bases, 6 bases remained unmatched. The CDR3 region is CASRRRGGHEQFF. The CDR3, as DNA: TGTGCCAGTAGACGTCGGGGGGGCCATGAGCAGTTCTTC. Drawing the rest from reference TRBV19 and TRBJ2-1, the complete variable domain is DGGITQSPKYLFRKEGQNVTLSCEQNLNHDAMYWYRQDPGQGLRLIYYSQIVNDFQKGDIAEGYSVSREKKESFPLTVTSAQKNPTAFYLCASRRRGGHEQFFGPGTRLTVL.

This chain links TRBV7-2 with TRBJ1-5, with a possible D match to TRBD1 (5 bases). Trimming shortened V by 2 bases and J by 6 bases, and 14 bases separated the two germline ends. CDR3 length equals 15 residues. Germline CDR1 SGHTA, CDR2 FQGNSA. The CDR3 coding sequence is TGTGCCAGCAGCTTATTCGGGGGAGCAGGTCAGCCCCAGCATTTT. Protein product: CASSLFGGAGQPQHF.

The V call is TRBV7-6, the J call TRBJ2-7, with D maybe TRBD2 (6 bases). Germline V lookup: CDR1 SGHVS, CDR2 FNYEAQ. This CDR3 region has 14 residues. V was shortened by 5 bases and J by 3 bases, with 14 bases between the two germline ends. The CDR3 sequence: CASSEGFGGYEQYF. CDR3 nucleotide sequence: TGTGCCAGCAGCGAAGGGTTCGGGGGCTACGAGCAGTACTTC.

The V call is TRBV18, the J call TRBJ2-7; 10 positions agree with TRBD2. The CDR3 length is 15 residues. The J segment lost 3 bases and the V segment lost 0 bases, leaving 2 bases of the junction unmatched. Germline values: CDR1 KGHSH, CDR2 LQKENI. The CDR3 reads CASSPPGLAFYEQYF. Written as DNA, the CDR3 is TGTGCCAGCTCACCACCGGGACTAGCGTTCTACGAGCAGTACTTC.

The J gene is TRBJ2-5, the V gene TRBV29-1; D gene unclear. This CDR3 region has 12 residues. The germline V and J ends were trimmed by 4 bases and 4 bases, with 10 bases remaining between them. Germline assignment: CDR1 SQVTM and CDR2 ANQGSEA. The CDR3 DNA sequence: TGCAGCGTTGTTCGGGTGCGAGAGACCCAGTACTTC. Residues: CSVVRVRETQYF.

The rearrangement joins TRBV28 to TRBJ2-1, with a possible D match to TRBD2 (5 bases). Germline CDR1 and CDR2: MDHEN and SYDVKM. V was pared by 2 bases and J by 0 bases, with 8 bases between. CDR3 size: 15 residues. CDR3 bases: TGTGCCAGCAGTTTACTAGCAGGCTCCTACAATGAGCAGTTCTTC. This translates into CASSLLAGSYNEQFF.

Only one count was recorded for this clone. The chain joins TRBV5-5 to TRBJ2-7; D is unclear. The CDR3 runs to 13 residues. Trimming removed 0 bases from V and 4 bases from J, with 8 bases in between. CDR1 is SGHKS and CDR2 is YYEKEE in the germline V gene (reference sequence). In DNA form, the CDR3 reads TGTGCCAGCAGCTTGGCCGGGCTTTACGAGCAGTACTTC. As protein: CASSLAGLYEQYF.

This clone showed up just once. V is TRBV5-4 and J is TRBJ2-1, with no clear D. The CDR3 has 15 amino acids. Trimming cost V 5 bases and J 1 base, with 13 bases left between them. Germline V CDR1 and CDR2: SGHNT, YYREEE (reference sequence). CDR3 nucleotides: TGTGCCAGCAGTAGAGTGGGATCGTCCTACAATGAGCAGTTCTTC. Translating it yields CASSRVGSSYNEQFF.

The chain joins TRBV14 to TRBJ2-7; D uncertain. Trimming cost V 0 bases and J 4 bases, with 16 bases left between them. Germline V gene sequence: CDR1 SGHDN, CDR2 FVKESK. CDR3 length: 16 amino acids. The CDR3, as DNA: TGTGCCAGCAGCCAAGAACACGGGCGAACCCCTTACGAGCAGTACTTC. Amino acids: CASSQEHGRTPYEQYF.